Reported below is one TCR beta chain. The junction had 5 bases not matched to a gene; V was cut back by 2 bases and J by 6 bases. Per germline, CDR1 SGHKS and CDR2 YYEKEE (reference sequence). This CDR3 has 15 residues. MiXCR, run by TCRdb on the 5' RACE reads, gives a single entry per CDR3 protein. This table has about 5,900 distinct CDR3 sequences, 69% appearing once. The sequenced sample consisted of memory CD4+ T cells sorted from a lymph node. Subset meaning: memory CD4+ T cells, CD4+CD45RO+CD25-. The receptor was isolated from a female donor with breast cancer. The chain is built from TRBV5-5 and TRBJ1-5, with 10 bases matching TRBD1. Here the CDR3 DNA reads TGTGCCAGCAGCTTAGCCGGGACAGGGGTTCAGCCCCAGCATTTT. This translates into CASSLAGTGVQPQHF.